The 25 T cell receptor beta chains below come from one sample, sequenced in a study of Ad26.COV2.S vaccination and SARS-CoV-2 variants. This sample's treatment: some 20 received Ad26.COV2.S at low or high dose, single or two shots; roughly five received placebo; per-sample allocation not given. Samples analyzed were those drawn on day 63 after the first vaccine or placebo injection. Libraries were prepared by immunoSEQ multiplex PCR; TCRdb keeps only in-frame clonotypes and omits some of them. The sample consists of about 420,000 clones, roughly 90% of them appearing once. The sequenced sample was peripheral blood, obtained in a trial of Ad26.COV2.S vaccine versus placebo. The source of these receptors is a person between 18 and 65 years old who received the Ad26.COV2.S COVID-19 vaccine or a placebo.

The CDR3 sequence is CASPPPGFLSMNTEAFF. The CDR3 DNA reads TGTGCCAGCCCACCACCGGGATTTCTATCAATGAACACTGAAGCTTTCTTT. The chain combines TRBV28 with TRBJ1-1; D call uncertain. Per germline, CDR1 MDHEN and CDR2 SYDVKM. The CDR3 consists of 17 residues. Trimming took 8 bases from V and 0 from J, leaving 22 bases between them.

This chain uses TRBV3-1 (or the pseudogene TRBV3-2) with TRBJ1-4, with D unresolved. This CDR3 region has 15 residues. V was cut by 6 bases and J by 5 bases, with 16 bases left in between. Germline CDR1 and CDR2: LGHDT and YNNKEL (reference sequence). CDR3 protein: CASRPTGGMNEKLFF. DNA of the CDR3: TGTGCCAGCAGACCTACCGGCGGCATGAATGAAAAACTGTTTTTT.

The CDR3 nucleotides read TGTGCCAGCACCGCCCAGGGGCTTGATGGAAATGAGCAGTTCTTC. As protein: CASTAQGLDGNEQFF. J is TRBJ2-1 and V is TRBV7-2; D perhaps matches TRBD1 (6 bases). V was cut by 7 bases and J by 7 bases, with 20 bases left in between. The germline V gene encodes CDR1 SGHTA and CDR2 FQGNSA. The CDR3 runs 15 residues.

The J gene is TRBJ1-3, the V gene TRBV30; D remains unclear. Germline V gives CDR1 GTSNPN, CDR2 SVGIG (reference sequence). The CDR3 consists of 13 residues. V was trimmed by 6 bases and J by 0 bases, leaving 9 bases between them. The CDR3 protein is CACQQFSGNTIYF. The DNA for the CDR3 is TGTGCCTGTCAACAGTTCTCTGGAAACACCATATATTTT.

The gene calls are TRBV5-1 and TRBJ1-5; D unresolved. The germline CDR1 and CDR2 sequences are SGHRS and YFSETQ. The CDR3 loop spans 13 amino acids. Trimming shortened V by 0 bases and J by 6 bases, and 7 bases separated the two germline ends. CDR3: CASSLDGVQPQHF. Written as DNA, the CDR3 is TGCGCCAGCAGCTTGGATGGGGTTCAGCCCCAGCATTTT.

This chain links TRBV4-2 with TRBJ1-3; D remains unclear. Germline lookup yields CDR1 LGHNA and CDR2 YNFKEQ. V lost 0 bases, J lost 4 bases, and 4 bases lay in between. The CDR3 runs to 13 residues. CDR3 bases: TGTGCCAGCAGCCAAGAAAGGGGAAACACCATATATTTT. As protein: CASSQERGNTIYF.

J is TRBJ2-3 and V is TRBV19, with 10 bases that match TRBD2. In germline, CDR1 is LNHDA, CDR2 SQIVND (reference sequence). The trim removed 8 bases at V and 7 bases at J, leaving 9 bases unmatched. The length of the CDR3 is 14 residues. The CDR3 here is CASSVLAGVHTQYF. The CDR3 DNA sequence: TGTGCCAGTTCTGTGCTAGCGGGGGTTCATACGCAGTATTTT.

The V and J genes are TRBV9 and TRBJ2-2, with D perhaps given as TRBD1 or TRBD2 (6 bases each). V was trimmed by 2 bases and J by 8 bases, leaving 25 bases between them. This CDR3 spans 18 amino acids. Germline V lookup: CDR1 SGDLS, CDR2 YYNGEE. CDR3 coding DNA: TGTGCCAGCAGCGTGATGGCCTTCCCCCGGGGGCAGTGGGGGGAGCTGTTTTTT. It specifies CASSVMAFPRGQWGELFF.

This clone appeared once. The chain couples TRBV29-1 to TRBJ2-7; TRBD1 might be the D (6 bases). Germline CDR1 is SQVTM and CDR2 is ANQGSEA. The CDR3 runs 12 residues. The V and J ends lost 5 bases and 0 bases respectively, with 8 bases between them. As DNA, the CDR3 is TGCAGCGTTCGGGACAACTCCTACGAGCAGTACTTC. Its translation is CSVRDNSYEQYF.

The genes are TRBV5-1 and TRBJ2-7, with D maybe TRBD2 (6 bases). The V gene lost 5 bases and the J gene lost 1 base, with 13 bases spanning the gap. Germline loops: CDR1 SGHRS, CDR2 YFSETQ. The CDR3 sequence is 14 residues long. CDR3 in amino acids: CASRPGGPSYEQYF. CDR3 coding DNA: TGCGCCAGCAGGCCCGGGGGTCCTTCCTACGAGCAGTACTTC.

The genes are TRBV6-5 and TRBJ1-2, with D possibly matching TRBD1 (5 bases). V lost 7 bases, J lost 4 bases, and 10 bases lay in between. CDR3 length equals 12 residues. Germline lookup yields CDR1 MNHEY and CDR2 SVGAGI. CDR3 protein: CASKERGYGYTF. The DNA of the CDR3 is TGTGCCAGCAAGGAAAGGGGCTATGGCTACACCTTC.

This CDR3 reads CASSRTGIYEQYF. The CDR3 nucleotides are TGTGCCAGCAGCCGCACAGGGATTTACGAGCAGTACTTC. This rearrangement joins TRBV5-5 to TRBJ2-7; D possibly corresponds to TRBD1 (6 bases). CDR3 length: 13 amino acids. CDR1 is SGHKS and CDR2 is YYEKEE in the germline V gene (reference sequence). The V and J ends lost 4 bases and 4 bases respectively, with 12 bases between them.

J is TRBJ1-2 and V is TRBV4-1, with D unclear. The ends were cut back, 0 bases at V and 6 bases at J, with 11 bases in the middle. The V gene's germline CDR1 is MGHRA and CDR2 YSYEKL. The length of the CDR3 is 14 residues. For the CDR3, the DNA is TGCGCCAGCAGCCAAGATTTAGACAAGAATGGCTACACCTTC. Translated, it gives CASSQDLDKNGYTF.

This clone has a handful of counts. V is TRBV6-4 and J is TRBJ2-3, with 7 bases fitting TRBD2. Unmatched junction bases numbered 5, after V lost 2 bases and J lost 0 bases. This CDR3 comprises 16 residues. Looked up from germline, CDR1 is MRHNA and CDR2 is SNTAGT. CDR3 coding DNA: TGTGCCAGCAGTGACGGCGGGGGTAGTAGCACAGATACGCAGTATTTT. This translates into CASSDGGGSSTDTQYF.

Details on this clone: The same CDR3 arises from other DNA sequences in this sample as well. In nucleotides, the CDR3 is TGCGCCAGCAGCTTGGACGGTGCCAGCTCCTACGAGCAGTACTTC. Protein product: CASSLDGASSYEQYF. The chain uses TRBV5-1 and TRBJ2-7, with D unresolved. CDR1 is SGHRS and CDR2 is YFSETQ in the germline V gene. V lost 0 bases, J lost 0 bases, and 10 bases lay in between. CDR3 length: 15 amino acids.

This chain uses TRBV6-5 with TRBJ2-5, with 8 bases matching TRBD2. Germline lookup yields CDR1 MNHEY and CDR2 SVGAGI. The CDR3 has 15 amino acids. The V segment lost 5 bases and the J segment 2 bases; nucleotides outside the gene matches: 7. The CDR3 sequence: CASSPPGTRQETQYF. The CDR3 coding sequence is TGTGCCAGCAGTCCTCCGGGGACTAGGCAAGAGACCCAGTACTTC.

This chain joins TRBV19 and TRBJ2-1; TRBD1 agrees at 10 bases. CDR1 LNHDA and CDR2 SQIVND come from the germline V gene (reference sequence). This CDR3 comprises 15 residues. Trimming cost V 6 bases and J 5 bases; bases outside gene matches: 7. DNA of the CDR3: TGTGCCAGTAGGACGACAGGGGGCCTAGACAATGAGCAGTTCTTC. This sequence encodes CASRTTGGLDNEQFF.

The chain is built from TRBV30 and TRBJ2-2; no reliable D call. Trimming took off 1 base at V and 4 bases at J, with 13 bases between the two ends. The CDR3 has 15 amino acids. Per the germline V gene, CDR1 is GTSNPN and CDR2 is SVGIG (reference sequence). CDR3 DNA sequence: TGTGCCTGGAGTGGCTTTATGGTGGTCACCGGGGAGCTGTTTTTT. The encoded protein is CAWSGFMVVTGELFF.

The rearrangement joins TRBV5-1 to TRBJ2-3; D might be TRBD2 (6 bases). Germline V lookup: CDR1 SGHRS, CDR2 YFSETQ. V gave up 4 bases and J gave up 4 bases, with 19 bases separating them. The CDR3 is made up of 16 amino acids. This CDR3 is CASSPPGVGLADTQYF. CDR3 nucleotides: TGCGCCAGCAGCCCCCCGGGGGTGGGGTTGGCAGATACGCAGTATTTT.

Here the CDR3 DNA reads TGTGCCAGCAGTACGCCCCGACACGTCGCCTACGAGCAGTACTTC. It translates to CASSTPRHVAYEQYF. The genes are TRBV28 and TRBJ2-7; no clear D. V was trimmed by 5 bases and J by 2 bases, leaving 16 bases between them. Germline values: CDR1 MDHEN, CDR2 SYDVKM. CDR3 length: 15 residues.

This clone was observed a single time. The rearrangement links TRBV2 to TRBJ1-1, with D possibly matching TRBD1 (6 bases). The CDR3 runs 14 residues. Germline assignment: CDR1 SNHLY and CDR2 FYNNEI. Trimming left V 5 bases short and J 1 base short, with 11 bases between. CDR3 residues: CASSTSRGNTEAFF. CDR3 nucleotides: TGTGCCAGCAGTACCAGCAGGGGGAACACTGAAGCTTTCTTT.

This sequence joins TRBV19 and TRBJ1-1; D remains unclear. This CDR3 has 14 amino acids. V was shortened by 5 bases and J by 4 bases, with 14 bases between the two germline ends. Germline CDR1 and CDR2: LNHDA and SQIVND (reference sequence). The CDR3 DNA follows: TGTGCCAGTAGTGCCGCGGGGAGATCCACTGAAGCTTTCTTT. This gives the protein CASSAAGRSTEAFF.

The V and J genes are TRBV30 and TRBJ1-2, with D perhaps TRBD1 (5 bases). Trimming pared 5 bases from V and 3 bases from J, leaving 13 bases between. The CDR3 consists of 13 residues. Germline CDR1 reads GTSNPN; CDR2 reads SVGIG (reference sequence). The CDR3 region is CAWARERDYGYTF. The CDR3 region has the DNA TGTGCCTGGGCCAGGGAAAGGGACTATGGCTACACCTTC.

This clone was counted once. The rearrangement links TRBV30 to TRBJ2-2; TRBD1 agrees at 7 bases. This CDR3 contains 14 residues. Trimming removed 7 bases from V and 2 bases from J; junction bases left unmatched: 7. Per germline, CDR1 GTSNPN and CDR2 SVGIG (reference sequence). The CDR3 here is CASRGTVNTGELFF. The CDR3 region has the DNA TGTGCCTCCAGGGGGACCGTAAACACCGGGGAGCTGTTTTTT. The whole variable domain, filled in from reference TRBV30 and TRBJ2-2, reads SQTIHQWPATLVQPVGSPLSLECTVEGTSNPNLYWYRQAAGRGLQLLFYSVGIGQISSEVPQNLSASRPQDRQFILSSKKLLLSDSGFYLCASRGTVNTGELFFGEGSRLTVL.

The chain is built from TRBV5-4 and TRBJ2-3, with TRBD2 identical over 11 bases. This CDR3 has 14 residues. Germline CDR1 SGHNT, CDR2 YYREEE (reference sequence). Unmatched junction bases numbered 3, after V lost 5 bases and J lost 4 bases. CDR3 bases: TGTGCCAGCAGTTTAGCGGGGGGGCCAGATACGCAGTATTTT. It yields the protein CASSLAGGPDTQYF.